The 25 T cell receptor beta chains presented below share a single source sample, sequenced in a study of blood T cells in healthy people across ages. Using a J-beta primer mix together with a sample-barcoded 5' primer, a second PCR was run for roughly 6 to 12 cycles. One entry per CDR3 protein results from TCRdb running MiXCR on the 5' RACE reads. The data hold about 640,000 distinct CDR3 sequences, with approximately 30% observed a single time. The material sequenced was blood. The receptors originated from a woman of 80 years or more in good health.

This clonotype has a count of ten or more. The chain carries TRBV5-1 and TRBJ2-5; tentatively, D is TRBD1 or TRBD2 (5 bases each). The CDR3 totals 14 residues. The germline CDR1 and CDR2 sequences are SGHRS and YFSETQ. V gave up 0 bases and J gave up 4 bases, with 10 bases separating them. The CDR3: CASSLEGRAETQYF. As DNA, the CDR3 is TGCGCCAGCAGCTTGGAGGGACGGGCAGAGACCCAGTACTTC.

This chain joins TRBV14 and TRBJ2-3; 7 bases fit TRBD2. Trimming removed 4 bases from V and 1 base from J; junction bases left unmatched: 8. This CDR3 spans 16 amino acids. Per the germline V gene, CDR1 is SGHDN and CDR2 is FVKESK. The CDR3 coding sequence is TGTGCCAGCAGCCTAAAAGCGGGGTTAGGCACAGATACGCAGTATTTT. It encodes CASSLKAGLGTDTQYF.

This clonotype was found a few times. The CDR3 DNA sequence: TGTGCCAGCAGTGAAGCGCTTCCTACAGCGGGGGGAAGGGGACGGTACTTC. It specifies CASSEALPTAGGRGRYF. This sequence joins TRBV6-1 and TRBJ2-5; 9 bases line up with TRBD2. Germline CDR1 and CDR2: MNHNS and SASEGT. The V segment lost 0 bases and the J segment 13 bases; nucleotides outside the gene matches: 18. The CDR3 has 17 residues.

This clonotype was counted at least ten times. The CDR3: CASSPLAGGPGANVLTF. CDR3 bases: TGTGCCAGCAGTCCTCTAGCGGGGGGGCCTGGGGCCAACGTCCTGACTTTC. V gene TRBV27 combines with J gene TRBJ2-6; 12 nucleotides align to TRBD2. Looked up from germline, CDR1 is MNHEY and CDR2 is SMNVEV (reference sequence). The CDR3 runs to 17 residues. Trimming cost V 5 bases and J 2 bases; bases outside gene matches: 4.

This clonotype was counted ten times or more. The chain has TRBV4-2 and TRBJ1-2, with D possibly TRBD1 on 6 matching bases. The CDR3 is 13 amino acids. The germline CDR1 and CDR2 sequences are LGHNA and YNFKEQ. V was pared by 8 bases and J by 6 bases, with 16 bases between. As DNA, the CDR3 is TGTGCCAGCTCGGGGGGGCTCGGGGATGGCTACACCTTC. Translation: CASSGGLGDGYTF.

J is TRBJ1-1 and V is TRBV20-1, with TRBD1 matching 12 bases. Germline trimming cut 5 bases from V and 0 bases from J; bases unmatched to any gene: 7. CDR3 length equals 16 residues. Germline-derived CDR1 and CDR2 are DFQATT and SNEGSKA (reference sequence). CDR3 sequence: CSAARDRGPVNTEAFF. The CDR3 nucleotides read TGCAGTGCTGCCCGGGACAGGGGGCCAGTGAACACTGAAGCTTTCTTT.

A few counts support this clonotype. This chain joins TRBV10-3 and TRBJ2-1; D might be TRBD1 (6 bases). The J call may be wrong; the DNA end is better matched by TRBJ2-7. This CDR3 contains 14 residues. The germline gives CDR1 ENHRY, CDR2 SYGVKD. The CDR3 coding sequence is TGTGCCATCAGTAACAGGGCCCCCTACAATGAGCAGTACTTC. This codes for CAISNRAPYNEQYF.

The rearrangement links TRBV3-1 to TRBJ1-5; a weak D match, TRBD1 (5 bases). The V end was cut by 1 base, the J end by 9 bases, with 13 bases between. The CDR3 contains 14 residues. Germline CDR1 LGHDT, CDR2 YNNKEL (reference sequence). CDR3 DNA sequence: TGTGCCAGCAGCCAAGGACGAGGGGCGCCGCCCCAGCATTTT. Translating gives CASSQGRGAPPQHF.

This clonotype was seen repeatedly, ten times or more. The rearrangement links TRBV2 to TRBJ2-5, with 10 nucleotides matching TRBD1. The germline V gene has CDR1 SNHLY and CDR2 FYNNEI. The CDR3 is 15 residues long. After removal of 5 bases from V and 4 bases from J, the junction contained 7 bases not matched to a gene. Here the CDR3 DNA reads TGTGCCAGCAGTTTGACAGGGGGCATATTAGAGACCCAGTACTTC. Protein: CASSLTGGILETQYF.

This clonotype was observed many times. Here the CDR3 DNA reads TGTGCCAGCAGCCGCGGGCCCAGGAGGGGTCTAGCGGGGGGGCCAAAACCCTACGAGCAGTACTTC. Its translation is CASSRGPRRGLAGGPKPYEQYF. The V call is TRBV7-3, the J call TRBJ2-7, with 12 positions matching TRBD2. J lost 2 bases, V lost 5 bases, and 25 bases had no gene match. The CDR3 is 22 amino acids. The V gene's germline CDR1 is SGHTA and CDR2 FQGTGA.

A few counts support this clonotype. The gene calls are TRBV20-1 and TRBJ1-1, with 9 bases that match TRBD1. Germline V gene data show CDR1 as DFQATT and CDR2 as SNEGSKA (reference sequence). After removal of 5 bases from V and 1 base from J, the junction contained 5 bases not matched to a gene. This CDR3 region has 14 residues. The CDR3 loop reads CSADPGQGNTEAFF. The CDR3 DNA reads TGCAGTGCTGACCCGGGACAGGGGAACACTGAAGCTTTCTTT.

This chain joins TRBV20-1 and TRBJ2-1; 12 positions agree with TRBD2. The ends lost 5 bases at V and 10 bases at J; junction bases unmatched: 9. This CDR3 has 14 residues. Germline V gene sequence: CDR1 DFQATT, CDR2 SNEGSKA (reference sequence). The CDR3 nucleotides are TGCAGTGCTGGGCTAGCGGGGGGGAGGAGGGAGCAGTTCTTC. This translates into CSAGLAGGRREQFF.

A few counts support this clonotype. J is TRBJ1-1 and V is TRBV27; TRBD1 aligns across 8 bases. In germline, CDR1 is MNHEY, CDR2 SMNVEV (reference sequence). This CDR3 contains 14 residues. V lost 8 bases and J lost 1; bases outside the gene matches: 6. The CDR3 sequence is CASLGRGPNTEAFF. CDR3 DNA: TGTGCCAGCCTTGGCAGGGGGCCGAACACTGAAGCTTTCTTT.

At least ten counts were recorded for this clonotype. The J gene is TRBJ1-5, the V gene TRBV6-6, with D unclear. Looked up from germline, CDR1 is MNHNY and CDR2 is SVGAGI (reference sequence). V was trimmed by 5 bases and J by 10 bases, leaving 21 bases between them. This CDR3 region has 15 residues. This CDR3 reads CASSKGRTQTDPQHF. Written as DNA, the CDR3 is TGTGCCAGCAGTAAAGGACGGACCCAGACGGATCCCCAGCATTTT.

Only one count was recorded for this clonotype. A much larger clone sits a single nucleotide away, making a read error possible. The rearrangement joins TRBV2 to TRBJ1-2, with 10 nucleotides matching TRBD1. The CDR3 has 19 amino acids. After removal of 5 bases from V and 4 bases from J, the junction contained 19 bases not matched to a gene. CDR1 is SNHLY and CDR2 is FYNNEI in the germline V gene. This chain's CDR3 is CASSYLHRDRGPMGYGYTF. The CDR3 region has the DNA TGTGCCAGCAGTTACCTACACCGGGACAGGGGCCCTATGGGCTATGGCTACACCTTC.

The chain employs TRBV19 and TRBJ2-7, with D maybe TRBD1 (6 bases). The germline V gene has CDR1 LNHDA and CDR2 SQIVND (reference sequence). There are 14 residues in the CDR3. Trimming pared 3 bases from V and 4 bases from J, leaving 13 bases between. The CDR3: CASSISGQEYEQYF. CDR3 bases: TGTGCCAGTAGTATCTCGGGACAAGAATACGAGCAGTACTTC.

J is TRBJ2-5 and V is TRBV29-1, with TRBD2 identical over 7 bases. The J call may be faulty, since TRBJ2-7 better matches the DNA end. This CDR3 comprises 13 residues. CDR1 and CDR2 (germline): SQVTM, ANQGSEA. The CDR3 region is CSVVPSGAYEQYF. DNA for the CDR3: TGCAGCGTTGTTCCTAGCGGCGCTTACGAGCAGTACTTC.

The chain is built from TRBV3-1 and TRBJ2-3; 14 bases line up with TRBD2. Germline trimming cut 0 bases from V and 4 bases from J; bases unmatched to any gene: 21. Germline V gives CDR1 LGHDT, CDR2 YNNKEL (reference sequence). The CDR3 has 23 amino acids. CDR3 sequence: CASSQDFRGARLAGGVIPDTQYF. CDR3 nucleotide sequence: TGTGCCAGCAGCCAAGATTTTAGGGGCGCGAGACTAGCGGGAGGGGTCATCCCAGATACGCAGTATTTT.

Turning to this clonotype: Given a much more abundant clone one base away, this may be a read error. The rearrangement uses TRBV6-2 or TRBV6-3 and TRBJ1-2; 10 bases are a match to TRBD1. In germline, CDR1 is MNHEY, CDR2 SVGEGT. With V trimmed by 6 bases and J by 2 bases, 9 bases remained unmatched. The CDR3 is 16 amino acids. The CDR3: CASRLRQGAKNYGYTF. The CDR3 nucleotides are TGTGCCAGCAGACTCCGACAGGGGGCAAAAAACTATGGCTACACCTTC.

The chain has TRBV6-5 and TRBJ1-3; D might be TRBD1 (5 bases). This CDR3 spans 15 amino acids. Germline CDR1 and CDR2: MNHEY and SVGAGI. V lost 2 bases, J lost 0 bases, and 8 bases lay in between. The CDR3 sequence: CASSYKGSSGNTIYF. DNA for the CDR3: TGTGCCAGCAGTTACAAGGGGTCCTCTGGAAACACCATATATTTT.

The V gene is TRBV11-3, the J gene TRBJ2-7; TRBD1 or TRBD2 may be the D gene (5 bases each). The CDR3 sequence is 16 residues long. Germline values: CDR1 SGHNT, CDR2 YENEEA. The V end lost 5 bases, the J end lost 6 bases, and 23 bases lay between the germline ends. The CDR3: CASSPRDPSYSREQYF. The DNA for the CDR3 is TGTGCCAGCAGCCCCCGGGACCCGAGCTACAGTCGCGAGCAGTACTTC.

The genes are TRBV3-1 and TRBJ1-1; maybe TRBD1 (6 bases). Germline V gene data show CDR1 as LGHDT and CDR2 as YNNKEL (reference sequence). V lost 3 bases and J lost 5, with 7 bases in between. CDR3 length equals 12 residues. CDR3 in DNA: TGTGCCAGCAGCCACACAGGGACTGAAGCTTTCTTT. It is translated as CASSHTGTEAFF.

This clonotype was observed many times. The chain employs TRBV30 and TRBJ2-3; D is perhaps TRBD2 (5 bases). The germline V gene has CDR1 GTSNPN and CDR2 SVGIG (reference sequence). This CDR3 contains 13 residues. V shed 3 bases and J shed 0 bases, with 7 bases lying between them. For the CDR3, the DNA is TGTGCCTGGAGCGGGATTAGCACAGATACGCAGTATTTT. This translates into CAWSGISTDTQYF.

J is TRBJ2-6 and V is TRBV20-1; D is undetermined. Trimming cost V 5 bases and J 4 bases, with 15 bases left between them. The CDR3 totals 15 residues. CDR1 and CDR2 (germline): DFQATT, SNEGSKA (reference sequence). The CDR3 DNA reads as TGCAGTGCTGATCTATGGGCGGAGGGGGCCAACGTCCTGACTTTC. Translation gives CSADLWAEGANVLTF.

The chain uses TRBV7-2 and TRBJ2-5; 9 bases line up with TRBD2. V lost 3 bases and J lost 1; bases outside the gene matches: 6. The CDR3 length is 16 residues. Per the germline V gene, CDR1 is SGHTA and CDR2 is FQGNSA. The CDR3 is CASSFSSGALQETQYF. CDR3 nucleotides: TGTGCCAGCAGCTTTTCTAGCGGGGCCCTCCAAGAGACCCAGTACTTC.